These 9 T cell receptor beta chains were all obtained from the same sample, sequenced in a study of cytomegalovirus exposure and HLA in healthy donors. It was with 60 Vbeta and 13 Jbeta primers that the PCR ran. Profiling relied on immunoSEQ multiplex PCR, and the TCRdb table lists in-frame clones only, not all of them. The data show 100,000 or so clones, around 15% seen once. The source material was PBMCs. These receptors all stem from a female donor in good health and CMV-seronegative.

CDR3 in amino acids: CASGGGGYGYTF. CDR3 in DNA: TGTGCCAGCGGGGGGGGCGGCTATGGCTACACCTTC. The rearrangement links TRBV11-2 to TRBJ1-2; possible D gene TRBD1, 6 bases. Germline assignment: CDR1 SGHAT and CDR2 FQNNGV. Deletions cut 8 bases from V and 4 bases from J, with 11 bases between. CDR3 size: 12 residues. The entire variable domain, with the rest obtained from reference TRBV11-2 and TRBJ1-2, is as follows: EAGVAQSPRYKIIEKRQSVAFWCNPISGHATLYWYQQILGQGPKLLIQFQNNGVVDDSQLPKDRFSAERLKGVDSTLKIQPAKLEDSAVYLCASGGGGYGYTFGSGTRLTVV.

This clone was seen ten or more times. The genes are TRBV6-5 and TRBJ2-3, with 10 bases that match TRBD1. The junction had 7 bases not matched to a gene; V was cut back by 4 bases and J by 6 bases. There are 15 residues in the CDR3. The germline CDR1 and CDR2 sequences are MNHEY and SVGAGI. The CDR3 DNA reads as TGTGCCAGCAGTTTGGACAGGGGGGCTGGCGATACGCAGTATTTT. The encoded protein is CASSLDRGAGDTQYF.

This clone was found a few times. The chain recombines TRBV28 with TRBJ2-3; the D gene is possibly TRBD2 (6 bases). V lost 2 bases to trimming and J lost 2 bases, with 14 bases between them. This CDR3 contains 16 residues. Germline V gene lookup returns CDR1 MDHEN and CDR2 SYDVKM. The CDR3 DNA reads TGTGCCAGCAGTTTACTTGGACCGGGGGTCACAGATACGCAGTATTTT. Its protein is CASSLLGPGVTDTQYF.

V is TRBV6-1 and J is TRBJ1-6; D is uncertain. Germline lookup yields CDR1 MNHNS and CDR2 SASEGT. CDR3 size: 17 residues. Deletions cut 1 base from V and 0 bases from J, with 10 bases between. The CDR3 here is CASSEEEGSSYNSPLHF. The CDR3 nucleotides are TGTGCCAGCAGTGAAGAAGAGGGTAGCTCCTATAATTCACCCCTCCACTTT.

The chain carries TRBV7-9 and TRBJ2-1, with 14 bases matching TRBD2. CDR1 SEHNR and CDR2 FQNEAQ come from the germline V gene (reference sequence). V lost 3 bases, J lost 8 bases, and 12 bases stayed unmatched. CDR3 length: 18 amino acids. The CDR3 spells CASSFSGTSGSRYYEQFF. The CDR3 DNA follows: TGTGCCAGCAGCTTCTCCGGGACTAGCGGGAGTCGATACTATGAGCAGTTCTTC.

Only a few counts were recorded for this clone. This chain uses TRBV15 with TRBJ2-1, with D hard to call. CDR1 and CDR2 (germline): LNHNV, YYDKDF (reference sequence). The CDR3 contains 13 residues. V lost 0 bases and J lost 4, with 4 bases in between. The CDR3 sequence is CATSRDIYNEQFF. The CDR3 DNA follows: TGTGCCACCAGCAGAGATATTTACAATGAGCAGTTCTTC.

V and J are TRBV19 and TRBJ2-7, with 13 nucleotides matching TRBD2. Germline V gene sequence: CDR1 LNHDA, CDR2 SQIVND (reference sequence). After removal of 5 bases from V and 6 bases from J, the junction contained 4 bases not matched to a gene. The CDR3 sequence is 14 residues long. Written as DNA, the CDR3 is TGTGCCAGTAGTGTGGGACTAGCGGGACGCGAGCAGTACTTC. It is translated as CASSVGLAGREQYF.

The DNA for the CDR3 is TGTGCCAGCAGTCTTCTCGTAGCGGGCTACGAGCAGTACTTC. Its protein product is CASSLLVAGYEQYF. The chain combines TRBV6-1 with TRBJ2-7; 7 bases map to TRBD2. Losses at the gene ends were 5 bases for V and 3 bases for J; bases not matched to a gene: 7. The CDR3 extends over 14 amino acids. Germline V gives CDR1 MNHNS, CDR2 SASEGT.

CDR3 amino acids: CASTDRVETQYF. The CDR3 nucleotides read TGTGCCAGCACCGACAGGGTGGAGACCCAGTACTTC. The J gene is TRBJ2-5, the V gene TRBV28; 7 bases are shared with TRBD1. Germline V gene sequence: CDR1 MDHEN, CDR2 SYDVKM. This CDR3 spans 12 amino acids. J gave up 5 bases and V 7 bases, and 4 bases lay outside the gene matches.